This TCR beta chain was recovered during a study of blood T cells in healthy people across ages. At the level of the study: Through template switching, about one barcoded beta molecule was captured per two T cells, as measured in model experiments.

Germline loops: CDR1 SGHAT, CDR2 FQNNGV. The CDR3 totals 12 residues. The use of a sample-barcoded 5' primer and a J-beta primer mix characterized a second PCR of roughly 7 to 11 cycles. One entry per CDR3 protein, called by TCRdb with MiXCR from the 5' RACE reads. The table has some 1.1 million distinct CDR3 sequences, roughly two fifths seen once. In the case of this clonotype: It may be a read error: a sequence one base away is much more abundant.

The chain uses TRBV11-2 and TRBJ2-5; D is unresolved. The J call may be in error: the DNA end matches TRBJ2-7 better. The TCR was taken from a man in his late teens or twenties in good health. The specimen was blood. The CDR3 DNA reads as TGTGCCAGCAGAGTAGGTGGTGGCGAGCAGTACTTC. Translated: CASRVGGGEQYF.